The 8 T cell receptor beta chains in this list originate from one sample, sequenced in a study of response to subunit inactivated influenza vaccine. TCRdb recomputed calls from the RT-PCR reads with MiXCR, one row per CDR3 protein. The table shows roughly 790,000 distinct CDR3 sequences, with 21% occurring only once. The source was PBMCs from blood, collected 5 to 6 days after vaccination. The receptor set was obtained from a man aged 45-65 years who received an inactivated influenza vaccine.

This clonotype was seen only a few times. The chain links TRBV20-1 to TRBJ2-1; 9 bases match TRBD2. There are 16 residues in the CDR3. Germline CDR1 reads DFQATT; CDR2 reads SNEGSKA (reference sequence). Trimming took 0 bases from V and 7 from J; bases not matched to a gene: 10. The CDR3 DNA reads TGCAGTGCTAGAGATGTATTAGCGGGGGTTTGGAATGAGCAGTTCTTC. This translates into CSARDVLAGVWNEQFF.

J is TRBJ2-7 and V is TRBV20-1; D might be TRBD2 (6 bases). With 4 bases removed from V and 5 bases from J, the gap between germline ends came to 21 bases. The germline gives CDR1 DFQATT, CDR2 SNEGSKA (reference sequence). The CDR3 length is 15 residues. The CDR3 sequence is CSATPPRGALNEQYF. CDR3 DNA sequence: TGCAGTGCTACCCCACCGCGGGGAGCTTTGAACGAGCAGTACTTC.

This clonotype occurred many times. The chain is built from TRBV15 and TRBJ2-7, with 10 bases aligning to TRBD1. J was trimmed by 7 bases and V by 1 base; bases with no gene match: 7. The CDR3 spans 15 residues. The germline gives CDR1 LNHNV, CDR2 YYDKDF (reference sequence). CDR3 residues: CATSRGTGGKGEQYF. CDR3 coding DNA: TGTGCCACCAGCAGAGGGACAGGGGGAAAGGGGGAGCAGTACTTC.

This clonotype was seen a handful of times. V and J are TRBV9 and TRBJ2-1; possible D gene TRBD2, 6 bases. V lost 4 bases to trimming and J lost 1 base, with 12 bases between them. The CDR3 sequence is 15 residues long. CDR1 and CDR2 (germline): SGDLS, YYNGEE. CDR3 DNA: TGTGCCAGCAGCCAGGACGGGACTTCCTACAATGAGCAGTTCTTC. As protein: CASSQDGTSYNEQFF.

The gene calls are TRBV28 and TRBJ2-1; 7 bases are shared with TRBD1. The ends lost 5 bases at V and 4 bases at J; junction bases unmatched: 11. This CDR3 has 16 residues. CDR1 MDHEN and CDR2 SYDVKM come from the germline V gene. CDR3 bases: TGTGCCAGCAGTAGGGGATCTGGGACAGAGTACAATGAGCAGTTCTTC. Amino acids: CASSRGSGTEYNEQFF. The full variable domain, with the rest looked up from reference TRBV28 and TRBJ2-1, is DVKVTQSSRYLVKRTGEKVFLECVQDMDHENMFWYRQDPGLGLRLIYFSYDVKMKEKGDIPEGYSVSREKKERFSLILESASTNQTSMYLCASSRGSGTEYNEQFFGPGTRLTVL.

The V and J genes are TRBV12-3 or TRBV12-4 and TRBJ1-6; D is perhaps TRBD1 (5 bases). The V end was cut by 1 base, the J end by 1 base, with 8 bases between. The CDR3 sequence is 16 residues long. The CDR3 spells CASSLGGKSYNSPLHF. For the CDR3, the DNA is TGTGCCAGCAGTTTAGGGGGGAAGTCCTATAATTCACCCCTCCACTTT.

This chain connects TRBV20-1 to TRBJ2-7; D is possibly TRBD1 (6 bases). From germline, CDR1 is DFQATT and CDR2 SNEGSKA (reference sequence). The CDR3 is 14 residues long. The V end lost 5 bases, the J end lost 0 bases, and 14 bases lay between the germline ends. The CDR3 loop reads CSAQSGEDSYEQYF. The CDR3 nucleotides read TGCAGTGCTCAATCAGGGGAAGACTCCTACGAGCAGTACTTC.

Only a few counts were recorded for this clonotype. This rearrangement joins TRBV25-1 to TRBJ2-7; 7 nucleotides align to TRBD2. Germline V CDR1 and CDR2: MGHDK, SYGVNS. The length of the CDR3 is 15 residues. Trimming removed 0 bases from V and 8 bases from J; junction bases left unmatched: 10. The chain's CDR3 is CASSEYGGGLRKQYF. CDR3 nucleotides: TGTGCCAGCAGTGAATACGGGGGAGGGCTTAGGAAGCAGTACTTC.